A single sample is the source of the 5 T cell receptor beta chains below, sequenced in a study of cytomegalovirus exposure and HLA in healthy donors (dated by TCRdb to between 2016 and 2019). Library method: the immunoSEQ multiplex PCR assay. For the multiplex PCR, a mixture combining 60 forward primers for TCR Vbeta segments and 13 reverse primers for TCR Jbeta segments was used. TCRdb mirrors the immuneACCESS table, restricted to in-frame sequences. Some clones are absent from its copies; in checked studies, under half trace to an unresolved V gene, and the reason for the others is unknown. This sample holds approximately 120,000 clones; 83% were observed only once. 3.6% of the sample rests with the top ten. The specimen was PBMCs. The receptors stem from a woman aged 40 to 49 in good health and CMV-seropositive.

This clone was observed once. The chain's CDR3 is CASSRDRGRTGELFF. DNA for the CDR3: TGCGCCAGCAGCCGCGACAGGGGTCGCACCGGGGAGCTGTTTTTT. The V and J genes are TRBV10-1 and TRBJ2-2, with TRBD1 matching over 8 bases. V lost 6 bases to trimming and J lost 4 bases; unmatched junction nucleotides: 7. The germline CDR1 and CDR2 sequences are WNHNN and SYGVQD (reference sequence). The CDR3 runs to 15 residues.

In this sample, this clone turned up once. This chain links TRBV14 with TRBJ2-5, with D perhaps TRBD1 (5 bases). V lost 4 bases and J lost 2, with 17 bases in between. The CDR3 covers 16 residues. Germline loops: CDR1 SGHDN, CDR2 FVKESK. This CDR3 reads CASSRFKGQKQETQYF. The DNA for the CDR3 is TGTGCCAGCAGCCGGTTCAAGGGGCAGAAACAAGAGACCCAGTACTTC.

J is TRBJ1-1 and V is TRBV7-8, with D perhaps matching TRBD1 (6 bases). Germline CDR1 is SGHVS and CDR2 is FQNEAQ. The CDR3 runs to 14 residues. Trimming took off 6 bases at V and 1 base at J, with 12 bases between the two ends. In nucleotides, the CDR3 is TGTGCCAGCAGGCCGGGGGGGGCGAACACTGAAGCTTTCTTT. Protein product: CASRPGGANTEAFF. The complete variable domain, with remaining parts taken from reference TRBV7-8 and TRBJ1-1, reads GAGVSQSPRYKVAKRGQDVALRCDPISGHVSLFWYQQALGQGPEFLTYFQNEAQLDKSGLPSDRFFAERPEGSVSTLKIQRTQQEDSAVYLCASRPGGANTEAFFGQGTRLTVV.

The rearrangement joins TRBV11-2 to TRBJ2-3; D unresolved. The CDR3 is 18 amino acids. The germline CDR1 and CDR2 sequences are SGHAT and FQNNGV. V dropped 0 bases and J dropped 0 bases, with 16 bases sitting between them. The CDR3, as DNA: TGTGCCAGCAGCTTAGATCCCCCATGGGCAGCTAGCACAGATACGCAGTATTTT. Encoded protein: CASSLDPPWAASTDTQYF.

This chain uses TRBV29-1 with TRBJ2-5; no definite D call. V lost 6 bases, J lost 2 bases, and 13 bases lay in between. The germline gives CDR1 SQVTM, CDR2 ANQGSEA. The CDR3 totals 13 residues. DNA of the CDR3: TGCAGCGTGTCCGTCACATTTCAAGAGACCCAGTACTTC. This translates into CSVSVTFQETQYF. Full variable domain (remainder filled in from reference TRBV29-1 and TRBJ2-5): SAVISQKPSRDICQRGTSLTIQCQVDSQVTMMFWYRQQPGQSLTLIATANQGSEATYESGFVIDKFPISRPNLTFSTLTVSNMSPEDSSIYLCSVSVTFQETQYFGPGTRLLVL.